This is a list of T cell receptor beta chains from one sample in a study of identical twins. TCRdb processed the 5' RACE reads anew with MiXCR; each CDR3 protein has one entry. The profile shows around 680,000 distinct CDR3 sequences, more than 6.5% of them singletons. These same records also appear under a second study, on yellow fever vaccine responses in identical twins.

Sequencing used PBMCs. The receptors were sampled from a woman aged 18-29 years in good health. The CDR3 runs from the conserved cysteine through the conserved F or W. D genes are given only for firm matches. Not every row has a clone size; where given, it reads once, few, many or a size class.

CASSLGLAGGRDTDTQYF,TGTGCCAGCAGCTTAGGACTAGCGGGGGGGCGGGACACAGATACGCAGTATTTT,-,TRBJ2-3,TRBD2,TRBV27
CASSVLALTDTQYF,TGTGCCAGCAGCGTACTAGCGCTCACAGATACGCAGTATTTT,-,TRBJ2-3,-,TRBV9
CASSLGDRGGDTQYF,TGTGCCAGCAGCTTAGGGGACAGGGGAGGAGATACGCAGTATTTT,-,TRBJ2-3,TRBD1,TRBV7-9
CAISVKGQETQYF,TGTGCCATCAGTGTGAAGGGCCAAGAGACCCAGTACTTC,-,TRBJ2-5,-,TRBV10-3
CASSPPRWEVSNEQYF,TGTGCCAGCAGCCCTCCTCGGTGGGAGGTTTCCAACGAGCAGTACTTC,few,TRBJ2-7,-,TRBV13
CASSLAPASNNEQFF,TGTGCCAGCAGCTTGGCCCCGGCTAGCAACAATGAGCAGTTCTTC,few,TRBJ2-1,-,TRBV11-1
CATSDRDRAYNEQFF,TGTGCCACCAGCGACCGGGATAGGGCCTACAATGAGCAGTTCTTC,many,TRBJ2-1,-,TRBV15
CATSETGTGNEKLFF,TGTGCCACCAGTGAAACCGGGACAGGAAATGAAAAACTGTTTTTT,few,TRBJ1-4,TRBD1,TRBV24-1
CASSPATGGFYGYTF,TGTGCCAGCAGCCCCGCTACAGGGGGTTTCTATGGCTACACCTTC,-,TRBJ1-2,TRBD1,TRBV6-1
CASSSPNEKLFF,TGTGCCAGCAGCTCCCCAAATGAAAAACTGTTTTTT,many,TRBJ1-4,-,TRBV9
CASSLGHIYEQYF,TGTGCCAGCAGCCTGGGACATATCTACGAGCAGTACTTC,few,TRBJ2-7,-,TRBV7-2
CASRKNWNYNEQFF,TGTGCCAGTAGGAAAAACTGGAATTACAATGAGCAGTTCTTC,-,TRBJ2-1,-,TRBV19
CASSFLQGKNIQYF,TGTGCCAGCAGTTTTTTGCAAGGCAAAAACATTCAGTACTTC,few,TRBJ2-4,-,TRBV28
CSVIWGTRNEQFF,TGCAGCGTTATCTGGGGGACTAGGAATGAGCAGTTCTTC,-,TRBJ2-1,TRBD2,TRBV29-1
CASSFRDRAGEQYF,TGTGCCAGCAGCTTCCGGGACAGGGCAGGCGAGCAGTACTTC,-,TRBJ2-7,TRBD1,TRBV7-2
CASSFGSGSINEQFF,TGTGCCAGCAGTTTCGGTAGCGGGAGTATCAATGAGCAGTTCTTC,-,TRBJ2-1,TRBD2,TRBV27
CASSLALGGGLYEQYF,TGTGCCAGCAGCTTAGCATTGGGCGGGGGGTTGTACGAGCAGTACTTC,-,TRBJ2-7,TRBD2,TRBV7-2
CSARAGTSAKNIQYF,TGCAGTGCTAGGGCAGGGACGTCGGCCAAAAACATTCAGTACTTC,-,TRBJ2-4,-,TRBV20-1
CASSSPLEGGTEAFF,TGTGCCAGCAGTTCCCCCTTAGAGGGTGGAACTGAAGCTTTCTTT,many,TRBJ1-1,-,TRBV6-5
CASRTSGNSNQPQHF,TGTGCCAGCAGAACAAGTGGTAATAGCAATCAGCCCCAGCATTTT,many,TRBJ1-5,-,TRBV12-3/TRBV12-4
CSASRLALSNTGELFF,TGCAGTGCTAGCAGACTAGCGCTATCGAACACCGGGGAGCTGTTTTTT,few,TRBJ2-2,TRBD2,TRBV20-1
CASSQIAKNIQYF,TGTGCCAGCAGTCAGATAGCCAAAAACATTCAGTACTTC,few,TRBJ2-4,-,TRBV6-1
CASSGSASNEQFF,TGTGCCAGCAGTGGCTCGGCTAGCAATGAGCAGTTCTTC,many,TRBJ2-1,-,TRBV6-6
CASSTGRTEAFF,TGCGCCAGCAGCACTGGGAGGACTGAAGCTTTCTTT,few,TRBJ1-1,-,TRBV5-1
CASSLWGINEQYF,TGTGCCAGCAGCTTGTGGGGTATCAACGAGCAGTACTTC,few,TRBJ2-7,-,TRBV5-6
CASSNLPRTGRADTQYF,TGTGCCAGCAGTAATCTACCTCGTACGGGTCGGGCAGATACGCAGTATTTT,-,TRBJ2-3,-,TRBV6-1
CASSQGSSGGHF,TGTGCCAGCAGCCAAGGTTCAAGCGGGGGACACTTC,-,TRBJ2-7,TRBD2,TRBV3-1
CASSLVAGGQGTQYF,TGTGCCAGCAGCTTAGTGGCGGGGGGACAAGGGACCCAGTACTTC,-,TRBJ2-5,TRBD2,TRBV7-2
CASSLGQAAGKQYF,TGCGCCAGCAGCTTAGGGCAGGCCGCCGGGAAGCAGTACTTC,few,TRBJ2-7,-,TRBV5-1
CATSDFTLAGADTQYF,TGTGCCACCAGTGATTTTACACTAGCGGGAGCCGATACGCAGTATTTT,-,TRBJ2-3,TRBD2,TRBV24-1
CSAADRGRNEQYF,TGCAGTGCTGCAGACAGGGGAAGAAACGAGCAGTACTTC,-,TRBJ2-7,TRBD1,TRBV20-1
CASRRDSPTQYF,TGTGCCAGCAGACGAGACAGTCCTACGCAGTATTTT,-,TRBJ2-3,-,TRBV7-9
CASSPMRDNEQFF,TGTGCCAGCAGCCCCATGCGGGACAATGAGCAGTTCTTC,-,TRBJ2-1,-,TRBV6-4
CAIQGQGLNTEAFF,TGTGCCATCCAAGGACAGGGCTTGAACACTGAAGCTTTCTTT,-,TRBJ1-1,TRBD1,TRBV10-3
CASSLAGHNEQFF,TGTGCCAGCAGCTTGGCCGGGCACAATGAGCAGTTCTTC,many,TRBJ2-1,-,TRBV5-5
CASSGHPGTSGGAGTGELFF,TGTGCCAGCAGTGGTCATCCCGGGACTAGCGGGGGGGCCGGCACCGGGGAGCTGTTTTTT,-,TRBJ2-2,TRBD2,TRBV6-1
CATSRRQGKGEQYF,TGTGCCACCTCACGAAGACAGGGGAAGGGCGAGCAGTACTTC,many,TRBJ2-7,TRBD1,TRBV15